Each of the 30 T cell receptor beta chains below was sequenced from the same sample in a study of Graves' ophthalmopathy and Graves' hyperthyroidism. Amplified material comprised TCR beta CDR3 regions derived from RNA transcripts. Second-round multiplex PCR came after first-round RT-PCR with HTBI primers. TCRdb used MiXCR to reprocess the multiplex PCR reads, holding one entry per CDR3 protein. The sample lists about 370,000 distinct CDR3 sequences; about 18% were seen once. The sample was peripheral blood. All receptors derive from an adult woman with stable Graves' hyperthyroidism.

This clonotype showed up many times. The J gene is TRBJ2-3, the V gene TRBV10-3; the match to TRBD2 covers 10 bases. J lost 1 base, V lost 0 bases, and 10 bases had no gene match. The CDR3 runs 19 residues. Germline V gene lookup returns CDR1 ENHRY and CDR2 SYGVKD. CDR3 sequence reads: CAISESRGLARRGTDTQYF. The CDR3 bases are TGTGCCATCAGTGAGTCTAGGGGACTAGCGCGGAGGGGCACAGATACGCAGTATTTT.

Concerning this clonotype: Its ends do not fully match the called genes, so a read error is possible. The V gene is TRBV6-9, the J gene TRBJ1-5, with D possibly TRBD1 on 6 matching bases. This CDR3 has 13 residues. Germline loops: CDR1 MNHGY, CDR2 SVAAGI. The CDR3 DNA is TGTGCCAGCGGGTACAGGGCCTATCAGCCTCAGCATTTT. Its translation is CASGYRAYQPQHF.

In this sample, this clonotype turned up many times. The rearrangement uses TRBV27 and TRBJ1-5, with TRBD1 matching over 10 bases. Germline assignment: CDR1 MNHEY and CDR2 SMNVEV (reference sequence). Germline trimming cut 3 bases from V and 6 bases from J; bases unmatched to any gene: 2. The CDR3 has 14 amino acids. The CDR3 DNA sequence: TGTGCCAGCAGTTTCAGGGACAGGGGTCAGCCCCAGCATTTT. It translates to CASSFRDRGQPQHF.

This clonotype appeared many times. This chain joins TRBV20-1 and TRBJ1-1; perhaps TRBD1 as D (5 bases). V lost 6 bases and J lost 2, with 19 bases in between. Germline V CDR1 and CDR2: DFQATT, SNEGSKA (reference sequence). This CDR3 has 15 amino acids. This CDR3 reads CSASRADRGNTEAFF. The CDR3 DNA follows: TGCAGTGCAAGCAGGGCTGATAGGGGAAACACTGAAGCTTTCTTT.

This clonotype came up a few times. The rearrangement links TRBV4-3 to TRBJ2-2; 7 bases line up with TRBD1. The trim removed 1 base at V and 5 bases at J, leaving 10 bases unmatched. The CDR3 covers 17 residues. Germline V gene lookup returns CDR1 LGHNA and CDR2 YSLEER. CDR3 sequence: CASSQGFQGVQTGELFF. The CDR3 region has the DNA TGCGCCAGCAGCCAAGGATTTCAGGGGGTCCAAACCGGGGAGCTGTTTTTT.

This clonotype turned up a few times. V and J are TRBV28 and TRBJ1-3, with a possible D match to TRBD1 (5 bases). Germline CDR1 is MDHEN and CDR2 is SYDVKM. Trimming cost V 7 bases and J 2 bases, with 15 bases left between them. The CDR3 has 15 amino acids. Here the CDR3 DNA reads TGTGCCAGCACCCCCCTTGGGGGGGCTGGAAACACCATATATTTT. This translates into CASTPLGGAGNTIYF.

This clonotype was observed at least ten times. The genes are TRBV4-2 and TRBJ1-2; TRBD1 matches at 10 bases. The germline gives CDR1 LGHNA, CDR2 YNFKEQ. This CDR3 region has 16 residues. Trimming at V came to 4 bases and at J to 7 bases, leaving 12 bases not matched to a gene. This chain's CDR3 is CASSRDWTGGWCGYTF. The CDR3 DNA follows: TGTGCCAGCAGCCGAGATTGGACAGGGGGTTGGTGTGGCTACACCTTC.

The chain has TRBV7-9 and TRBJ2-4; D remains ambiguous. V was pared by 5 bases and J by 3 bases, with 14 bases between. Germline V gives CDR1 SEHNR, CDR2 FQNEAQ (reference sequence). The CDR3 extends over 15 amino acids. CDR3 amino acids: CASSPSVASKNIQYF. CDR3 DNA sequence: TGTGCCAGCAGCCCCTCCGTGGCGAGCAAAAACATTCAGTACTTC.

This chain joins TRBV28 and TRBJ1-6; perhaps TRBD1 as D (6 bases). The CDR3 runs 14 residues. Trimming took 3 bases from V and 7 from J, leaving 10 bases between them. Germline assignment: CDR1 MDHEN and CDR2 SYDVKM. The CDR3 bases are TGTGCCAGCAGTTTCTGGACAGAGAATTCACCCCTCCACTTT. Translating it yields CASSFWTENSPLHF. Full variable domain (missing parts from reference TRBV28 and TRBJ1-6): DVKVTQSSRYLVKRTGEKVFLECVQDMDHENMFWYRQDPGLGLRLIYFSYDVKMKEKGDIPEGYSVSREKKERFSLILESASTNQTSMYLCASSFWTENSPLHFGNGTRLTVT.

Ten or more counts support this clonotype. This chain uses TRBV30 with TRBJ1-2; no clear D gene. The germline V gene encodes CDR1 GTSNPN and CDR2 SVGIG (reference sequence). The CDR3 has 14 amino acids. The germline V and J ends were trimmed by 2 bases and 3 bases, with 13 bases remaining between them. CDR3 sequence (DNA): TGTGCCTGGAGTCCTCGGAGCAGTCACTATGGCTACACCTTC. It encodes CAWSPRSSHYGYTF.

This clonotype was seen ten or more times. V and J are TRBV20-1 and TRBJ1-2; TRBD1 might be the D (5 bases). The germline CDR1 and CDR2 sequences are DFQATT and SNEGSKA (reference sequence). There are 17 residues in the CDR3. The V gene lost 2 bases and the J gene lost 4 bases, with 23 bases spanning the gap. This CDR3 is CSARLTGTDTKGYGYTF. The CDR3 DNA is TGCAGTGCTAGACTAACCGGGACCGACACAAAAGGCTATGGCTACACCTTC.

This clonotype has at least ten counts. CDR3 nucleotide sequence: TGCAGCGTTGCCAGGGCCAACACCGGGGAGCTGTTTTTT. This gives the protein CSVARANTGELFF. J is TRBJ2-2 and V is TRBV29-1, with D perhaps TRBD1 (5 bases). Germline assignment: CDR1 SQVTM and CDR2 ANQGSEA. CDR3 length: 13 amino acids. V lost 4 bases and J 2 bases, leaving 8 bases between the germline ends.

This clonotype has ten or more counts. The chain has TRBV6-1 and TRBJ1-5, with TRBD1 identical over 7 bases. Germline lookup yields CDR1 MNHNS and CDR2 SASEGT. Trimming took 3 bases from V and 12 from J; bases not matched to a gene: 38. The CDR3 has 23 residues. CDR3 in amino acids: CASSESIPVTSPRWGTASLSQHF. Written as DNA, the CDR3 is TGTGCCAGCAGTGAGAGTATCCCGGTCACCTCACCTCGATGGGGGACAGCAAGTCTGAGCCAGCATTTT.

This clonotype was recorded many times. For the CDR3, the DNA is TGTGCCAGCAGTTTCTCCGGACAGGGTCCCCCCTACGAGCAGTACTTC. Protein: CASSFSGQGPPYEQYF. The rearrangement links TRBV28 to TRBJ2-7; 8 bases agree with TRBD1. The V gene end was trimmed by 3 bases and the J gene end by 2 bases; junction bases not matched to a gene: 9. The germline V gene encodes CDR1 MDHEN and CDR2 SYDVKM. CDR3 length: 16 residues.

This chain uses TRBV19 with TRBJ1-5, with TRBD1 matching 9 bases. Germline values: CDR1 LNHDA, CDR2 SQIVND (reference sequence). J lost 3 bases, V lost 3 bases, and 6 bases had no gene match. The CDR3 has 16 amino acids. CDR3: CASSIWTGEDNQPQHF. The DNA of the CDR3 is TGTGCCAGTAGTATCTGGACAGGGGAGGACAATCAGCCCCAGCATTTT.

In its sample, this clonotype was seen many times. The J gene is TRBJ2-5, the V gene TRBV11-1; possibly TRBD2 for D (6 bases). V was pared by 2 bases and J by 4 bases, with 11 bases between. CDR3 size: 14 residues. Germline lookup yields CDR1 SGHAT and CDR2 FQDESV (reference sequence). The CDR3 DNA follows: TGTGCCAGCAGCTTACCTAGCGTTGGAGAGACCCAGTACTTC. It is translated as CASSLPSVGETQYF.

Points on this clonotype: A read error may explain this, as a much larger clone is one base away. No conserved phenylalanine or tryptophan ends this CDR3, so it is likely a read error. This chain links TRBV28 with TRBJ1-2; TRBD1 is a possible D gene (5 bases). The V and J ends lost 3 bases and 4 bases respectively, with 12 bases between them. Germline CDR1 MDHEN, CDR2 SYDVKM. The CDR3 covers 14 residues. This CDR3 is CASSFGGTVYGYTV. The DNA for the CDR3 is TGTGCCAGCAGTTTCGGGGGGACTGTCTATGGCTACACCGTC.

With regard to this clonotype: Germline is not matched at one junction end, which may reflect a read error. In DNA, the CDR3 is TGCGCCAGCAGCCGGACAGGACTAAACACTGAATCTTTCTTT. The encoded protein is CASSRTGLNTESFF. The genes are TRBV5-1 and TRBJ1-1; 7 bases agree with TRBD1. Germline assignment: CDR1 SGHRS and CDR2 YFSETQ. CDR3 size: 14 residues.

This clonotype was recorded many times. In nucleotides, the CDR3 is TGTGCCAGCAGTACCCCGGATGGGCGCAATCAGCCCCAGCATTTT. This translates into CASSTPDGRNQPQHF. The rearrangement uses TRBV28 and TRBJ1-5; D call uncertain. Germline V gene sequence: CDR1 MDHEN, CDR2 SYDVKM. The CDR3 loop spans 15 amino acids. V was cut by 5 bases and J by 2 bases, with 13 bases left in between.

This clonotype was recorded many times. The CDR3 coding sequence is TGTGCCAGCAGTTACTCAATTACCTATGGCTACACCTTC. This translates into CASSYSITYGYTF. The V and J genes are TRBV6-5 and TRBJ1-2, with unresolved D. This CDR3 has 13 amino acids. Between the trimmed V and J ends, which lost 0 bases and 4 bases, there was a span of 6 bases. Germline loops: CDR1 MNHEY, CDR2 SVGAGI.

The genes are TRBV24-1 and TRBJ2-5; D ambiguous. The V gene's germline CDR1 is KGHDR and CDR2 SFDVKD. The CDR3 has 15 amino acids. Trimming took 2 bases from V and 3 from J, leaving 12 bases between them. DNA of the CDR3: TGTGCCACCAGTGATTCGGCGGACCGAAAAGAGACCCAGTACTTC. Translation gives CATSDSADRKETQYF.

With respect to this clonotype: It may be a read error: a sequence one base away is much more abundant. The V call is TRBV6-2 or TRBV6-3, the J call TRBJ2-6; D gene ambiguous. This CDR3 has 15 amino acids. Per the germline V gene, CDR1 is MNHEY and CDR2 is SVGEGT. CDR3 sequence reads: CASSTDGSRANVLTF. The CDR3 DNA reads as TGTGCCAGCAGCACGGACGGCTCTCGGGCCAACGTCCTGACTTTC.

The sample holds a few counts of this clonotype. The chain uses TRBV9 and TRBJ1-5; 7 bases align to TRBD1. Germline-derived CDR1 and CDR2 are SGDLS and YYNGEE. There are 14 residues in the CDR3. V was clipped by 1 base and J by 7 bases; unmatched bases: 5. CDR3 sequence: CASSVSGGRQPQHF. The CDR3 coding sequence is TGTGCCAGCAGCGTATCAGGGGGTAGACAGCCCCAGCATTTT.

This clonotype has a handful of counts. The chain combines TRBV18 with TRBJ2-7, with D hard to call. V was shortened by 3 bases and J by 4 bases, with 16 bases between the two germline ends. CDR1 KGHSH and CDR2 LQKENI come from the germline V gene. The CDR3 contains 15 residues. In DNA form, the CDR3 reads TGTGCCAGCTCACCCCCGGGCCGGGCTCTATACGAGCAGTACTTC. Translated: CASSPPGRALYEQYF.

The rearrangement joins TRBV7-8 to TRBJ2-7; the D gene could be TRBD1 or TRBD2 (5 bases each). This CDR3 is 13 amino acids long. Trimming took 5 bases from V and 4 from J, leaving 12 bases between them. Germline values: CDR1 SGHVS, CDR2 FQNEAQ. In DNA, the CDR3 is TGTGCCAGCAGCCTCCGTTGGGGGTACGAGCAGTACTTC. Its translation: CASSLRWGYEQYF.

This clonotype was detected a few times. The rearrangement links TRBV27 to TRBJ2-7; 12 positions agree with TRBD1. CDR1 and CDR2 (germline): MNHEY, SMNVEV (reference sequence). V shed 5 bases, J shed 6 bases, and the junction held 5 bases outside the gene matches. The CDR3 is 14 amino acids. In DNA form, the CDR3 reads TGTGCCAGCAGTCCTGGGACAGGGGGCTTCGAGCAGTACTTC. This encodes CASSPGTGGFEQYF.

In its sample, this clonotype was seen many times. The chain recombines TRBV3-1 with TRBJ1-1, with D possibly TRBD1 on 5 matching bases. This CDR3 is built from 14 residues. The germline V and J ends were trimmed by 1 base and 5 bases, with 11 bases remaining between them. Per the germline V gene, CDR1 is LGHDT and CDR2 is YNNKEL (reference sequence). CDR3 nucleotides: TGTGCCAGCAGCCAAGCAGGGATTGGGACTGAAGCTTTCTTT. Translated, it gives CASSQAGIGTEAFF.

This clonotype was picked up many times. The CDR3 DNA sequence: TGTGCCAGCAGACCAGACCCTGAGGATCAGCCCCAGCATTTT. Encoded protein: CASRPDPEDQPQHF. The rearrangement joins TRBV6-5 to TRBJ1-5; no reliable D call. CDR3 length equals 14 residues. CDR1 is MNHEY, CDR2 SVGAGI, per germline. V lost 6 bases to trimming and J lost 5 bases, with 14 bases between them.

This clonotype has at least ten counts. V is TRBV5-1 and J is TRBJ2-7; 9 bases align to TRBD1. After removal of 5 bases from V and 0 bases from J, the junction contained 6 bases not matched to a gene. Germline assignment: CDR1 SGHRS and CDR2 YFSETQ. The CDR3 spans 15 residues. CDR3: CASRQGADASYEQYF. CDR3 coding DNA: TGCGCCAGCAGACAGGGGGCTGATGCCTCCTACGAGCAGTACTTC.

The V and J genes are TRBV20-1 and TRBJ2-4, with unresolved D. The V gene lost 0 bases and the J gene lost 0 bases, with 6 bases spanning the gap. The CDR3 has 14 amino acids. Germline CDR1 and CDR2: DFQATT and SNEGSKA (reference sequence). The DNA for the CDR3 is TGCAGTGCTAGAGATAAGGGAGCCAAAAACATTCAGTACTTC. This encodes CSARDKGAKNIQYF.